One sample yielded the 24 T cell receptor beta chains listed below, sequenced in a study of OX40 agonist ivuxolimab in advanced cancers. TCRdb's table, derived via immunoSEQ multiplex PCR, lists solely in-frame clones and lacks some. Here the sample spans about 18,000 clones, more than 75% being singletons. The source was CD4+ or CD8+ T cells sorted from blood, collected in a trial of the OX40 agonist ivuxolimab. Source of these receptors: an adult with an advanced solid tumor such as melanoma, head and neck, liver or kidney cancer.

J is TRBJ1-5 and V is TRBV27, with a weak D call TRBD1 (6 bases). Trimming took 8 bases from V and 5 from J, leaving 28 bases between them. CDR1 MNHEY and CDR2 SMNVEV come from the germline V gene (reference sequence). The CDR3 totals 18 residues. CDR3 coding DNA: TGTGCCAGCCTCAAACCTACCCTCCGCCAGGGGTGGGATCAGCCCCAGCATTTT. Translating it yields CASLKPTLRQGWDQPQHF.

The chain uses TRBV29-1 and TRBJ1-4, with D maybe TRBD1 (5 bases). This CDR3 comprises 13 residues. V lost 6 bases and J lost 8, with 16 bases in between. Looked up from germline, CDR1 is SQVTM and CDR2 is ANQGSEA. CDR3 region: CSVAGGNGEKLFF. The DNA of the CDR3 is TGCAGCGTGGCGGGGGGAAATGGGGAAAAACTGTTTTTT.

The rearrangement links TRBV20-1 to TRBJ2-7; D not resolved. CDR1 and CDR2 from the germline V gene are DFQATT and SNEGSKA (reference sequence). The CDR3 totals 10 residues. V lost 6 bases to trimming and J lost 0 bases, with 3 bases between them. Here the CDR3 reads CSALSYEQYF. As DNA, the CDR3 is TGCAGTGCCCTCTCCTACGAGCAGTACTTC.

This chain joins TRBV28 and TRBJ1-6; D remains ambiguous. Trimming removed 10 bases from V and 5 bases from J, with 12 bases in between. Germline V gives CDR1 MDHEN, CDR2 SYDVKM. The CDR3 is 13 residues long. CDR3 nucleotides: TGTGCCACCTACAGCGTTAATAATTCACCCCTCCACTTT. It yields the protein CATYSVNNSPLHF.

The J gene is TRBJ1-1, the V gene TRBV4-1, with TRBD1 matching over 8 bases. Germline assignment: CDR1 MGHRA and CDR2 YSYEKL. V dropped 1 base and J dropped 2; count of bases not matched to a gene: 3. This CDR3 comprises 15 residues. This chain's CDR3 is CASSQARGLNTEAFF. The CDR3 DNA is TGCGCCAGCAGCCAAGCCAGGGGGCTCAACACTGAAGCTTTCTTT.

This chain links TRBV7-3 with TRBJ2-2, with D tentatively TRBD2 (6 bases). The CDR3 covers 17 residues. V was cut by 4 bases and J by 6 bases, with 21 bases left in between. Germline CDR1 SGHTA, CDR2 FQGTGA. This CDR3 is CASSSPGLGTGAGELFF. The CDR3 nucleotides read TGTGCCAGCAGCTCCCCCGGATTGGGGACTGGAGCCGGGGAGCTGTTTTTT.

CDR3 in DNA: TGCGCCAGCAGCTCAACCGGGACTACCTACAATGAGCAGTTCTTC. Translated: CASSSTGTTYNEQFF. The chain has TRBV5-1 and TRBJ2-1; TRBD2 matches at 7 bases. CDR3 length: 15 amino acids. After removal of 3 bases from V and 2 bases from J, the junction contained 5 bases not matched to a gene. Germline V gene data show CDR1 as SGHRS and CDR2 as YFSETQ.

The chain carries TRBV25-1 and TRBJ2-1; TRBD2 agrees at 12 bases. This CDR3 has 15 residues. Germline CDR1 is MGHDK and CDR2 is SYGVNS. Trimming took 8 bases from V and 9 from J; bases not matched to a gene: 11. CDR3 sequence: CASAPSGGGWGEQFF. The CDR3 nucleotides read TGTGCCAGCGCCCCTAGCGGGGGGGGTTGGGGTGAGCAGTTCTTC. The entire variable domain, with the rest obtained from reference TRBV25-1 and TRBJ2-1, is as follows: EADIYQTPRYLVIGTGKKITLECSQTMGHDKMYWYQQDPGMELHLIHYSYGVNSTEKGDLSSESTVSRIRTEHFPLTLESARPSHTSQYLCASAPSGGGWGEQFFGPGTRLTVL.

The rearrangement joins TRBV6-6 to TRBJ2-7; 10 positions match TRBD2. The V segment lost 4 bases and the J segment 0 bases; nucleotides outside the gene matches: 3. CDR1 and CDR2 from the germline V gene are MNHNY and SVGAGI (reference sequence). There are 15 residues in the CDR3. CDR3 loop: CASSSTSGVSYEQYF. In DNA form, the CDR3 reads TGTGCCAGCAGTTCTACTAGCGGGGTCTCCTACGAGCAGTACTTC.

The chain has TRBV19 and TRBJ1-2; 9 bases map to TRBD1. Germline-derived CDR1 and CDR2 are LNHDA and SQIVND (reference sequence). Trimming removed 11 bases from V and 3 bases from J; junction bases left unmatched: 7. The CDR3 runs to 13 residues. The CDR3 protein is CAGYRQGDYGYTF. The CDR3 DNA reads as TGTGCCGGCTATCGACAGGGGGACTATGGCTACACCTTC.

The chain employs TRBV30 and TRBJ2-1; D not resolved. Germline values: CDR1 GTSNPN, CDR2 SVGIG (reference sequence). The V end was cut by 4 bases, the J end by 7 bases, with 17 bases between. The CDR3 is made up of 14 amino acids. CDR3 amino acids: CAWKRDTITNEQFF. CDR3 coding DNA: TGTGCCTGGAAAAGGGATACTATCACAAATGAGCAGTTCTTC.

The CDR3 coding sequence is TGTGCCAGCAACCAGGGGGCCGGAGAGACCCAGTACTTC. Its translation is CASNQGAGETQYF. This rearrangement joins TRBV5-4 to TRBJ2-5, with 8 nucleotides matching TRBD1. Germline-derived CDR1 and CDR2 are SGHNT and YYREEE (reference sequence). With V trimmed by 6 bases and J by 4 bases, 5 bases remained unmatched. This CDR3 comprises 13 residues. Full variable domain (remainder filled in from reference TRBV5-4 and TRBJ2-5): ETGVTQSPTHLIKTRGQQVTLRCSSQSGHNTVSWYQQALGQGPQFIFQYYREEENGRGNFPPRFSGLQFPNYSSELNVNALELDDSALYLCASNQGAGETQYFGPGTRLLVL.

The chain is built from TRBV6-6 and TRBJ1-4; D call uncertain. Germline V gives CDR1 MNHNY, CDR2 SVGAGI (reference sequence). The CDR3 loop spans 15 amino acids. V was clipped by 6 bases and J by 4 bases, with 15 bases between them. This chain's CDR3 is CASSFSPFLNEKLFF. In DNA, the CDR3 is TGTGCCAGCAGCTTCAGCCCTTTTCTTAATGAAAAACTGTTTTTT.

The chain carries TRBV12-1 and TRBJ2-1; the table's D gene call, TRBD2, was not cross checked with the DNA. TRBV12-1 represents a pseudogene. This CDR3 has 20 residues. The CDR3 loop reads CASSLLTSATLISSYNEQFF. The DNA of the CDR3 is TGTGCCAGCAGCCTCCTCACTAGCGCGACGCTAATTAGCTCCTACAATGAGCAGTTCTTC.

The chain links TRBV28 to TRBJ2-2, with 10 bases that match TRBD2. The CDR3 spans 24 residues. Germline trimming cut 1 base from V and 8 bases from J; bases unmatched to any gene: 31. CDR1 is MDHEN and CDR2 is SYDVKM in the germline V gene. The DNA of the CDR3 is TGTGCCAGCAGTTTATCTTCTCGGAGGCTAGCGGGAGTCTCCAGGGGAGTAGTAAATGGGGAGCTGTTTTTT. Translating it yields CASSLSSRRLAGVSRGVVNGELFF.

This chain uses TRBV2 with TRBJ1-2; D is undetermined. This CDR3 contains 13 residues. Between the trimmed V and J ends, which lost 5 bases and 4 bases, there was a span of 11 bases. Germline V gene sequence: CDR1 SNHLY, CDR2 FYNNEI. The CDR3, as DNA: TGTGCCAGCAGTAATGGACGGACCTATGGCTACACCTTC. It specifies CASSNGRTYGYTF.

V usage is TRBV27 and J usage is TRBJ2-7; the match to TRBD1 covers 10 bases. V gave up 4 bases and J gave up 5 bases; unmatched junction bases: 5. This CDR3 is built from 14 residues. Germline V lookup: CDR1 MNHEY, CDR2 SMNVEV (reference sequence). The CDR3 nucleotides are TGTGCCAGCAGTTCGTGGGACAGGGGTGACGAGCAGTACTTC. It translates to CASSSWDRGDEQYF.

A note on this clone: One end of the junction is discordant with germline, which a read error may explain. The genes are TRBV30 and TRBJ2-7, with 10 bases lining up with TRBD2. The germline gives CDR1 GTSNPN, CDR2 SVGIG (reference sequence). This CDR3 spans 11 amino acids. CDR3 sequence: CAWRPGTSVLF. CDR3 coding DNA: TGTGCCTGGAGACCCGGGACTAGCGTCCTCTTC.

V usage is TRBV6-4 and J usage is TRBJ1-2; TRBD1 aligns across 7 bases. CDR3 size: 15 residues. CDR1 is MRHNA, CDR2 SNTAGT, per germline. J gave up 2 bases and V 6 bases, and 9 bases lay outside the gene matches. CDR3 loop: CASRTNWDSNYGYTF. In DNA form, the CDR3 reads TGTGCCAGCAGAACTAACTGGGACAGCAACTATGGCTACACCTTC.

The chain combines TRBV6-5 with TRBJ1-5, with no clear D. Trimming cost V 6 bases and J 6 bases, with 15 bases left between them. The CDR3 is 14 residues long. The germline gives CDR1 MNHEY, CDR2 SVGAGI. For the CDR3, the DNA is TGTGCCAGCAGCCCTACTAATGGGTTTCAGCCCCAGCATTTT. The encoded protein is CASSPTNGFQPQHF.

This clone was recorded once. The V call is TRBV9, the J call TRBJ2-7; D perhaps matches TRBD2 (5 bases). CDR3 length: 16 amino acids. The germline CDR1 and CDR2 sequences are SGDLS and YYNGEE. The germline V and J ends were trimmed by 0 bases and 4 bases, with 17 bases remaining between them. The CDR3, as DNA: TGTGCCAGCAGCGTAGGTGACTCGGGAAAATTATACGAGCAGTACTTC. Amino acids: CASSVGDSGKLYEQYF.

The J gene is TRBJ1-5, the V gene TRBV27, with 9 bases that match TRBD1. The CDR3 has 14 residues. Germline V gene lookup returns CDR1 MNHEY and CDR2 SMNVEV (reference sequence). V was clipped by 7 bases and J by 7 bases; unmatched bases: 8. The CDR3 loop reads CASKGTGIGQPQHF. As DNA, the CDR3 is TGTGCCAGCAAGGGGACAGGGATAGGCCAGCCCCAGCATTTT.

This clone has just a few counts. The gene calls are TRBV5-6 and TRBJ1-3; D gene unclear. CDR1 SGHDT and CDR2 YYEEEE come from the germline V gene. Trimming shortened V by 0 bases and J by 4 bases, and 14 bases separated the two germline ends. The CDR3 sequence is 16 residues long. CDR3 sequence reads: CASSLALQTYGNTIYF. CDR3 coding DNA: TGTGCCAGCAGCTTGGCCCTACAGACTTACGGAAACACCATATATTTT.

The rearrangement joins TRBV28 to TRBJ1-2; 8 nucleotides agree with TRBD1. V gave up 5 bases and J gave up 2 bases; unmatched junction bases: 7. The V gene's germline CDR1 is MDHEN and CDR2 SYDVKM. The CDR3 totals 15 residues. For the CDR3, the DNA is TGTGCCAGCAGTCTCTCAGGGGGCGAAAACTATGGCTACACCTTC. Residues: CASSLSGGENYGYTF.